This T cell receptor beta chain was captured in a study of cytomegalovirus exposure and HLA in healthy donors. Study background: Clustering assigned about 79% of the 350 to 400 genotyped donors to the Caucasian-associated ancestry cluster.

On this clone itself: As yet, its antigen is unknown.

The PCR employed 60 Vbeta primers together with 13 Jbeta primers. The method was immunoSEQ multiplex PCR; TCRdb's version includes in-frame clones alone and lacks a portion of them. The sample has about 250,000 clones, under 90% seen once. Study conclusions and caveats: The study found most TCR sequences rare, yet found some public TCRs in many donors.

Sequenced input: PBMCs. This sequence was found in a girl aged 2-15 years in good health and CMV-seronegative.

CDR3 bases: TGTGCCTGGAGCCAGGGGACCCTGGGGACTGAAGCTTTCTTT. This translates into CAWSQGTLGTEAFF. This chain uses TRBV30 with TRBJ1-1; D possibly corresponds to TRBD1 (6 bases). V lost 3 bases, J lost 5 bases, and 16 bases lay in between. Germline values: CDR1 GTSNPN, CDR2 SVGIG (reference sequence). The length of the CDR3 is 14 residues.